Below are 9 T cell receptor beta chains sequenced from a single sample in a study of blood T cell repertoires in COVID-19. TCRdb keeps only in-frame clones here, not all; method: immunoSEQ multiplex PCR. The data show 100,000 to 150,000 clones, around 80% seen once. Sequencing input: peripheral blood. The receptors were sampled from a man aged 30 to 45 with COVID-19, enrolled during active disease.

This rearrangement joins TRBV4-3 to TRBJ1-1, with D possibly matching TRBD1 (5 bases). The CDR3 spans 14 residues. Deletions cut 3 bases from V and 0 bases from J, with 8 bases between. Germline V gene data show CDR1 as LGHNA and CDR2 as YSLEER. CDR3 sequence (DNA): TGCGCCAGCAGCCAGGAGGGACTGAACACTGAAGCTTTCTTT. Translation: CASSQEGLNTEAFF.

This clone showed up just a few times. The rearrangement links TRBV5-1 to TRBJ1-1; the match to TRBD1 covers 9 bases. CDR1 is SGHRS and CDR2 is YFSETQ in the germline V gene. CDR3 length: 15 amino acids. V gave up 4 bases and J gave up 1 base; unmatched junction bases: 5. The CDR3 sequence is CASSPLGQGNTEAFF. In DNA, the CDR3 is TGCGCCAGCAGCCCACTGGGACAGGGGAACACTGAAGCTTTCTTT.

V is TRBV27 and J is TRBJ1-1; perhaps TRBD1 as D (6 bases). The CDR3 is made up of 17 amino acids. V dropped 7 bases and J dropped 1 base, with 22 bases sitting between them. Germline V gene lookup returns CDR1 MNHEY and CDR2 SMNVEV (reference sequence). The CDR3 coding sequence is TGTGCCAGCATCCCCGGGACACCCCCACTCGCGAACACTGAAGCTTTCTTT. The encoded protein is CASIPGTPPLANTEAFF.

About this clone itself: A read error may account for a junction end that differs from germline. The chain combines TRBV7-9 with TRBJ2-1; 8 positions agree with TRBD1. CDR1 SEHNR and CDR2 FQNEAQ come from the germline V gene (reference sequence). The CDR3 runs 14 residues. The CDR3 protein is CASGLTGDYNEQFF. DNA of the CDR3: TGTGCCAGCGGCTTGACAGGGGACTACAATGAGCAGTTCTTC.

V usage is TRBV6-6 and J usage is TRBJ1-4; 11 bases match TRBD1. The germline V gene has CDR1 MNHNY and CDR2 SVGAGI (reference sequence). Trimming took 6 bases from V and 8 from J; bases not matched to a gene: 5. The CDR3 totals 14 residues. The CDR3 region has the DNA TGTGCCAGCAGCCAGGGACAGGGGGAAGAAAAACTGTTTTTT. Translation gives CASSQGQGEEKLFF.

As to this clone: The same CDR3 can be traced to other DNA sequences in this sample. The chain joins TRBV28 to TRBJ2-7, with a weak D call TRBD2 (7 bases). Looked up from germline, CDR1 is MDHEN and CDR2 is SYDVKM. The CDR3 sequence is 14 residues long. V gave up 5 bases and J gave up 0 bases, with 11 bases separating them. The CDR3 reads CASSLADSSYEQYF. CDR3 coding DNA: TGTGCCAGCAGTCTAGCGGACAGCTCCTACGAGCAGTACTTC.

The J gene is TRBJ1-1, the V gene TRBV6-1, with D tentatively TRBD1 (5 bases). CDR1 is MNHNS and CDR2 is SASEGT in the germline V gene. The length of the CDR3 is 14 residues. V was clipped by 8 bases and J by 2 bases, with 15 bases between them. The CDR3 protein is CASLLGGSNTEAFF. The CDR3 DNA sequence: TGTGCCAGCCTACTCGGGGGAAGCAACACTGAAGCTTTCTTT.

CDR3 DNA sequence: TGTGCCAGTAAACCAGGGGGCTGGGCTAATGAAAAACTGTTTTTT. Amino acids: CASKPGGWANEKLFF. This rearrangement joins TRBV19 to TRBJ1-4, with 8 positions matching TRBD1. This CDR3 region has 15 residues. The germline V gene has CDR1 LNHDA and CDR2 SQIVND (reference sequence). V dropped 7 bases and J dropped 3; count of bases not matched to a gene: 7.

The gene calls are TRBV2 and TRBJ1-6; possible D gene TRBD1, 6 bases. V was shortened by 5 bases and J by 4 bases, with 12 bases between the two germline ends. This CDR3 is built from 15 residues. The germline V gene has CDR1 SNHLY and CDR2 FYNNEI. The DNA of the CDR3 is TGTGCCAGCAGTAGCCGGGACATGTATAATTCACCCCTCCACTTT. Encoded protein: CASSSRDMYNSPLHF.